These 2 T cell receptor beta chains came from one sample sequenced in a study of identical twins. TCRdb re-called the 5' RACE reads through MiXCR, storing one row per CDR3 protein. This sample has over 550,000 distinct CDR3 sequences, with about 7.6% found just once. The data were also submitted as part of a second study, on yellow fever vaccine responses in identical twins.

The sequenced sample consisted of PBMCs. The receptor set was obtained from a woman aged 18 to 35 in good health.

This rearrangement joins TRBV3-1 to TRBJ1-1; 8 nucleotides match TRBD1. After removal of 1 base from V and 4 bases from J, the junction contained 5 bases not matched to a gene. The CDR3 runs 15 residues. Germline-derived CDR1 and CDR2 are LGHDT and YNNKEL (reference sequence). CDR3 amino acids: CASSQGQTGATEAFF. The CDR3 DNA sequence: TGTGCCAGCAGCCAAGGCCAGACAGGGGCCACTGAAGCTTTCTTT.

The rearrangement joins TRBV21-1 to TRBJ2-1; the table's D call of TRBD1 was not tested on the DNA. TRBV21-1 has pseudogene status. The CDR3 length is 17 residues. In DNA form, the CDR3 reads TGTGCCAGCAGCAAAAAGGTCGAAGGGGGTACGTACAATGAGCAGTTCTTC. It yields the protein CASSKKVEGGTYNEQFF.